The 10 T cell receptor beta chains in this list originate from one sample, sequenced in a study of cytomegalovirus exposure and HLA in healthy donors. TCRdb keeps only in-frame clones here, not all; method: immunoSEQ multiplex PCR. The data hold more than 130,000 clones, with approximately 86% observed a single time. The source material was PBMCs. These receptors were taken from a woman aged 18-29 years in good health and CMV-seropositive.

The chain employs TRBV28 and TRBJ1-5; maybe TRBD1 (6 bases). Germline V CDR1 and CDR2: MDHEN, SYDVKM. The CDR3 is 16 residues long. V gave up 5 bases and J gave up 9 bases, with 23 bases separating them. CDR3 in amino acids: CASSPIGGGRIGPQHF. CDR3 in DNA: TGTGCCAGCAGTCCCATCGGGGGGGGCCGGATTGGGCCCCAGCATTTT. The variable domain in full, with the rest retrieved from reference TRBV28 and TRBJ1-5, is DVKVTQSSRYLVKRTGEKVFLECVQDMDHENMFWYRQDPGLGLRLIYFSYDVKMKEKGDIPEGYSVSREKKERFSLILESASTNQTSMYLCASSPIGGGRIGPQHFGDGTRLSIL.

The chain's CDR3 is CASSPDQDQPQHF. The CDR3 DNA sequence: TGTGCCAGCTCACCCGATCAGGATCAGCCCCAGCATTTT. The chain links TRBV18 to TRBJ1-5; no definite D call. The germline V gene has CDR1 KGHSH and CDR2 LQKENI. There are 13 residues in the CDR3. Between the trimmed V and J ends, which lost 3 bases and 5 bases, there was a span of 8 bases.

This chain joins TRBV5-6 and TRBJ1-4; weak D call: TRBD1 (6 bases). Trimming pared 1 base from V and 0 bases from J, leaving 10 bases between. The CDR3 has 16 amino acids. CDR1 is SGHDT and CDR2 is YYEEEE in the germline V gene. CDR3 region: CASSLMGASTNEKLFF. The CDR3 nucleotides are TGTGCCAGCAGCTTGATGGGGGCCTCAACTAATGAAAAACTGTTTTTT.

The V call is TRBV7-8, the J call TRBJ2-1; D gene ambiguous. The CDR3 sequence is 16 residues long. CDR1 SGHVS and CDR2 FQNEAQ come from the germline V gene. Trimming shortened V by 5 bases and J by 2 bases, and 16 bases separated the two germline ends. In DNA form, the CDR3 reads TGTGCCAGCAGCCTCCAACTTAACCCTGCCTACAATGAGCAGTTCTTC. Translating gives CASSLQLNPAYNEQFF.

The chain joins TRBV7-8 to TRBJ1-1; possible D gene TRBD1, 6 bases. Germline V gene data show CDR1 as SGHVS and CDR2 as FQNEAQ. This CDR3 has 15 residues. Trimming took 5 bases from V and 5 from J, leaving 18 bases between them. For the CDR3, the DNA is TGTGCCAGCAGCCCCCAACCAGGGGCGAGGACTGAAGCTTTCTTT. Its translation is CASSPQPGARTEAFF.

V usage is TRBV25-1 and J usage is TRBJ2-1; 7 positions agree with TRBD2. This CDR3 has 16 amino acids. V lost 1 base, J lost 0 bases, and 3 bases stayed unmatched. Germline V CDR1 and CDR2: MGHDK, SYGVNS. The CDR3 spells CASSEFGGSSYNEQFF. The DNA for the CDR3 is TGTGCCAGCAGTGAATTCGGCGGGAGCTCCTACAATGAGCAGTTCTTC.

This clone has just a few counts. The rearrangement uses TRBV5-1 and TRBJ2-1, with TRBD2 matching over 7 bases. This CDR3 comprises 15 residues. CDR1 SGHRS and CDR2 YFSETQ come from the germline V gene. The V and J ends lost 8 bases and 8 bases, in that order; junction bases with no gene match: 16. CDR3 amino acids: CASSLGGGPLHEQFF. CDR3 sequence (DNA): TGCGCCAGTTCCCTGGGGGGAGGGCCTTTACATGAGCAGTTCTTC. Supplemented by reference TRBV5-1 and TRBJ2-1, the full variable domain reads KAGVTQTPRYLIKTRGQQVTLSCSPISGHRSVSWYQQTPGQGLQFLFEYFSETQRNKGNFPGRFSGRQFSNSRSEMNVSTLELGDSALYLCASSLGGGPLHEQFFGPGTRLTVL.

CDR3 protein: CASSDGLAGGPGETQYF. In DNA, the CDR3 is TGCGCCAGCAGCGACGGACTAGCGGGAGGGCCTGGAGAGACCCAGTACTTC. The rearrangement links TRBV5-1 to TRBJ2-5; 15 bases are a match to TRBD2. The CDR3 length is 17 residues. Trimming cost V 4 bases and J 4 bases; bases outside gene matches: 8. CDR1 is SGHRS, CDR2 YFSETQ, per germline.

The rearrangement joins TRBV7-3 to TRBJ1-2, with 10 nucleotides matching TRBD1. The germline gives CDR1 SGHTA, CDR2 FQGTGA. The V segment lost 2 bases and the J segment 8 bases; nucleotides outside the gene matches: 2. There are 13 residues in the CDR3. CDR3 nucleotides: TGTGCCAGCAGCTTAGGGACAGGGGAAGGCTACACCTTC. Translation gives CASSLGTGEGYTF.

This rearrangement joins TRBV10-3 to TRBJ2-5; TRBD1 agrees at 9 bases. Germline V gene lookup returns CDR1 ENHRY and CDR2 SYGVKD. V shed 4 bases, J shed 7 bases, and the junction held 10 bases outside the gene matches. This CDR3 has 15 residues. The CDR3 nucleotides read TGTGCCATCAGTGGGACAGGGGAATTCGGGGGGACCCAGTACTTC. It is translated as CAISGTGEFGGTQYF.